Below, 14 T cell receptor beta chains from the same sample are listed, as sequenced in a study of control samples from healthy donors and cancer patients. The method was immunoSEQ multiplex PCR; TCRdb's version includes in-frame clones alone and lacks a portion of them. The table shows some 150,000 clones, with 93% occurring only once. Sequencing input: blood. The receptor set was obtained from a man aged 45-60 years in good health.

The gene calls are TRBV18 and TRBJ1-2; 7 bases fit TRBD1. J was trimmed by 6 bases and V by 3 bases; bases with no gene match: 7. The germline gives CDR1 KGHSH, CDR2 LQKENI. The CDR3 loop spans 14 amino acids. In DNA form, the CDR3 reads TGTGCCAGCTCACCGCGACAGGGTATCGATGGCTACACCTTC. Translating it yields CASSPRQGIDGYTF.

CDR3 protein: CASSASGGRLIETQYF. The CDR3 coding sequence is TGTGCCAGCAGCGCCTCGGGGGGAAGGTTAATAGAGACCCAGTACTTC. This chain links TRBV11-2 with TRBJ2-5, with 7 positions matching TRBD2. The V and J ends lost 5 bases and 4 bases, in that order; junction bases with no gene match: 13. CDR3 length: 16 residues. Looked up from germline, CDR1 is SGHAT and CDR2 is FQNNGV.

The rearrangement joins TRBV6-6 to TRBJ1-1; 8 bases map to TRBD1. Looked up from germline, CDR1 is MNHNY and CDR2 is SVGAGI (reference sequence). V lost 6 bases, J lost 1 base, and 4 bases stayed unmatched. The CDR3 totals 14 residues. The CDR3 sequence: CASSPTGGNTEAFF. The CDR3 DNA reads TGTGCCAGCAGCCCAACAGGGGGGAACACTGAAGCTTTCTTT.

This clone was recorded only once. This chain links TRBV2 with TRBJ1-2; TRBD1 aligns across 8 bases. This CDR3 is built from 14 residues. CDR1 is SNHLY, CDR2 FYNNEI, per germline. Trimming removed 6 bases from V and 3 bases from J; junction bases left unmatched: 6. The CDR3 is CASSPDRDYYGYTF. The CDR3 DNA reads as TGTGCCAGCAGCCCGGACAGGGACTACTATGGCTACACCTTC.

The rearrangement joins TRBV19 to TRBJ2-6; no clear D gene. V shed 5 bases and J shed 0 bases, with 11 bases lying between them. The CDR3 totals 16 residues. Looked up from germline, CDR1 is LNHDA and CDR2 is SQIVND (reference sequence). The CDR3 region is CASSPLTSSGANVLTF. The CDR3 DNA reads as TGTGCCAGTAGTCCTCTCACAAGCTCTGGGGCCAACGTCCTGACTTTC.

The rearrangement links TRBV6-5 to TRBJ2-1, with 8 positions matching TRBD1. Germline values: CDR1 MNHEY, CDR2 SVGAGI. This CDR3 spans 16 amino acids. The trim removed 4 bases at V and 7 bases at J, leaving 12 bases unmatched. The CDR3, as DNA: TGTGCCAGCAGTTCCGCGACAGGACAGGGTCGGAATGAGCAGTTCTTC. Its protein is CASSSATGQGRNEQFF.

The CDR3 DNA reads TGTGCCAGCAGCCGTACTCAGGGCTCCTACGAGCAGTACTTC. Its translation: CASSRTQGSYEQYF. V is TRBV11-2 and J is TRBJ2-7, with a tentative D call TRBD1 (5 bases). V lost 5 bases and J 0 bases, leaving 11 bases between the germline ends. CDR3 length equals 14 residues. Germline assignment: CDR1 SGHAT and CDR2 FQNNGV.

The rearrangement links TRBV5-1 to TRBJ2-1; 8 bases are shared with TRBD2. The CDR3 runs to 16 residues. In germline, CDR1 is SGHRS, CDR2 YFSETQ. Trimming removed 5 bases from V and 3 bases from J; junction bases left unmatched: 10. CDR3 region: CASSHPGGRGYNEQFF. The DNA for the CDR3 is TGCGCCAGCAGTCACCCGGGGGGGAGAGGCTACAATGAGCAGTTCTTC.

The CDR3, as DNA: TGTGCCAGCAGTTTGGCCGGACAGGGACTTAGCAATCAGCCCCAGCATTTT. Protein sequence: CASSLAGQGLSNQPQHF. V and J are TRBV27 and TRBJ1-5, with 8 positions matching TRBD1. Germline CDR1 and CDR2: MNHEY and SMNVEV (reference sequence). J was trimmed by 0 bases and V by 3 bases; bases with no gene match: 7. The CDR3 has 17 amino acids.

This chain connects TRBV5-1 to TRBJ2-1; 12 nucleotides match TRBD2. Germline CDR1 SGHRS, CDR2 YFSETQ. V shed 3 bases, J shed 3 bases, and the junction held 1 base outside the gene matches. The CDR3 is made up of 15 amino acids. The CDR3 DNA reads TGCGCCAGCAGCTCGACTAGCGGGAGCTACAATGAGCAGTTCTTC. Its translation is CASSSTSGSYNEQFF.

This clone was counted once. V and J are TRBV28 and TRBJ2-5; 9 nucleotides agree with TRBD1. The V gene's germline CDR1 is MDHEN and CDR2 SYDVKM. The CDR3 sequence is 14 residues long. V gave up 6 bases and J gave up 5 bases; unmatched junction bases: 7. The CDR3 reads CASSPGQGFETQYF. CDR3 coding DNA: TGTGCCAGCAGCCCGGGACAGGGATTCGAGACCCAGTACTTC.

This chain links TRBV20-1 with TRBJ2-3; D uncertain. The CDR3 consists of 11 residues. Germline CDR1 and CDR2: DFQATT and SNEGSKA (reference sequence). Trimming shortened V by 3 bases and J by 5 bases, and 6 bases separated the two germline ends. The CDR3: CSARKIDTQYF. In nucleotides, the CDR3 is TGCAGTGCTAGGAAGATAGATACGCAGTATTTT.

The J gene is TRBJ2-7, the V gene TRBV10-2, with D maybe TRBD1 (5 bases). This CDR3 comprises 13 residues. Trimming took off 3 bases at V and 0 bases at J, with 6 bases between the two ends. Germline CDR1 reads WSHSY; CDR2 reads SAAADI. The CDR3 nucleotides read TGCGCCAGCAGTGACAGGGTCTCCTACGAGCAGTACTTC. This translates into CASSDRVSYEQYF.

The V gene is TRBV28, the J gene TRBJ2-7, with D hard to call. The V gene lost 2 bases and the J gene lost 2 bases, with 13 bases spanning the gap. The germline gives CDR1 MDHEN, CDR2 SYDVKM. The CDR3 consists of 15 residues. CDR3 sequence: CASSLPGHIPYEQYF. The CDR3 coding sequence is TGTGCCAGCAGTTTACCAGGCCATATTCCCTACGAGCAGTACTTC.